Following are 5 T cell receptor beta chains from one sample sequenced in a study of T cell clonality in common variable immunodeficiency. These receptors' antigens are unknown. Sequenced by immunoSEQ multiplex PCR; TCRdb stores in-frame clones only, minus some. Found here are around 15,000 clones, no singletons; the ten largest cover roughly 12%. Study-wide points: Common variable immunodeficiency TCR beta sequences reportedly had fewer deletions and N-nucleotide insertions.

Sequenced input: peripheral blood mononuclear cells. All receptors come from a human donor with common variable immunodeficiency.

This clone showed up just a few times. The read ends 3 residues before the CDR3 terminus; that terminus is restored from the germline J gene. The chain is built from TRBV19 and TRBJ2-7, with a weak D call TRBD1 (5 bases). CDR3 length: 12 residues. Trimming removed 6 bases at V and 3 bases at J, with 9 bases between. Germline-derived CDR1 and CDR2 are LNHDA and SQIVND (reference sequence). The CDR3 spells CASSPDSYEQYF. Incomplete CDR3 DNA: TGTGCCAGTAGCCCCGACAGCTACGAG.

This clone occurred a few times. With the read ending 3 residues before the CDR3 end, the germline J gene is used to fill in that end. The chain is built from TRBV19 and TRBJ2-7, with TRBD2 identical over 10 bases. Losses at the gene ends were 3 bases for V and 3 bases for J; bases not matched to a gene: 8. From germline, CDR1 is LNHDA and CDR2 SQIVND (reference sequence). This CDR3 is 16 amino acids long. The CDR3 DNA, read in part, is TGTGCCAGTAGTATTAGAGCGGGAGGGCAAGGCTACGAG. Encoded protein: CASSIRAGGQGYE. In full, the CDR3 reads CASSIRAGGQGYEQYF. The full variable domain, rest sourced from reference TRBV19 and TRBJ2-7, is DGGITQSPKYLFRKEGQNVTLSCEQNLNHDAMYWYRQDPGQGLRLIYYSQIVNDFQKGDIAEGYSVSREKKESFPLTVTSAQKNPTAFYLCASSIRAGGQGYEQYFGPGTRLTVT.

At least ten counts were recorded for this clone. The part of the CDR3 DNA that was read is TGTGCCAGTAGTGACGGCGGGCCTTATCAGCCC. This sequence encodes CASSDGGPYQP. The full CDR3 reads CASSDGGPYQPQHF. The V gene is TRBV19, the J gene TRBJ1-5; D unresolved. The DNA ends 3 residues before the CDR3 does, and the rest of the CDR3 is filled in from the germline J gene. The V end was cut by 5 bases, the J end by 5 bases, with 13 bases between. The germline gives CDR1 LNHDA, CDR2 SQIVND (reference sequence). The CDR3 loop spans 14 amino acids.

For this clone: With the read ending 3 residues before the CDR3 end, the germline J gene is used to fill in that end. The chain carries TRBV18 and TRBJ1-2; D uncertain. V lost 1 base, J lost 4 bases, and 10 bases lay in between. Germline V gene sequence: CDR1 KGHSH, CDR2 LQKENI. The length of the CDR3 is 14 residues. The CDR3: CASSPLSGVYGYTF. The CDR3 bases that were read are TGTGCCAGCTCACCACTTTCAGGAGTCTATGGC.

This clone was observed many times. The read falls 3 residues short of the CDR3 end, and the missing part is taken from the germline J gene. The chain employs TRBV7-3 and TRBJ2-7, with unresolved D. CDR1 and CDR2 (germline): SGHTA, FQGTGA. There are 15 residues in the CDR3. V was pared by 2 bases and J by 0 bases, with 11 bases between. The part of the CDR3 DNA that was read is TGTGCCAGCAGCTTATCCGGCGGAACCTCCTACGAG. It specifies CASSLSGGTSYE. The full CDR3 protein is CASSLSGGTSYEQYF.